This TCR beta chain was captured by sequencing in a study of T cell responses to AZD1222 COVID-19 vaccine. Profiled with immunoSEQ multiplex PCR; TCRdb holds only in-frame clones, not every one. The sample carries 60,000 to 85,000 clones, around 87% recorded once. With 0 bases removed from V and 4 bases from J, the gap between germline ends came to 4 bases. The CDR3 has 13 residues. The germline CDR1 and CDR2 sequences are MNHNS and SASEGT. Here the sequenced sample was peripheral blood, taken 28 days after the second AZD1222 dose. The sequence was collected from an adult who received the AZD1222 COVID-19 vaccine. V is TRBV6-1 and J is TRBJ1-5, with D unclear. The CDR3 DNA follows: TGTGCCAGCAGTGAAGCCGATAATCAGCCCCAGCATTTT. This gives the protein CASSEADNQPQHF.